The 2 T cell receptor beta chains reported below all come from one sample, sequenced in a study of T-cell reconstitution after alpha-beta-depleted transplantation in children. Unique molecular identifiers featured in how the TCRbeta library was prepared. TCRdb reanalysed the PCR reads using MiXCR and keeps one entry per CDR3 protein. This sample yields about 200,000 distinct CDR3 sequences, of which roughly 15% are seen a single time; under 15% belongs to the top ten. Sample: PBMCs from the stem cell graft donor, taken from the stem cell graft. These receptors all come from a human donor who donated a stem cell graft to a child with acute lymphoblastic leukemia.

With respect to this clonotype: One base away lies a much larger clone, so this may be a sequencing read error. CDR3 coding DNA: TGTGCCAGCACCAAACAGGGGGCATGGGAGACCCAGTGCTTC. Translation gives CASTKQGAWETQCF. V gene TRBV12-3 or TRBV12-4 combines with J gene TRBJ2-5, with TRBD1 matching over 9 bases. The CDR3 is 14 residues long.

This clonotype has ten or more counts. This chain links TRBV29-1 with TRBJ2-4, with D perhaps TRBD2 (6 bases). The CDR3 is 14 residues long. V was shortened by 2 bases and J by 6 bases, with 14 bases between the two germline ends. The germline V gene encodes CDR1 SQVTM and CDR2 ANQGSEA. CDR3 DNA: TGCAGCGTTGAATCCCGGGAGTATCGAAACATTCAGTACTTC. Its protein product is CSVESREYRNIQYF.